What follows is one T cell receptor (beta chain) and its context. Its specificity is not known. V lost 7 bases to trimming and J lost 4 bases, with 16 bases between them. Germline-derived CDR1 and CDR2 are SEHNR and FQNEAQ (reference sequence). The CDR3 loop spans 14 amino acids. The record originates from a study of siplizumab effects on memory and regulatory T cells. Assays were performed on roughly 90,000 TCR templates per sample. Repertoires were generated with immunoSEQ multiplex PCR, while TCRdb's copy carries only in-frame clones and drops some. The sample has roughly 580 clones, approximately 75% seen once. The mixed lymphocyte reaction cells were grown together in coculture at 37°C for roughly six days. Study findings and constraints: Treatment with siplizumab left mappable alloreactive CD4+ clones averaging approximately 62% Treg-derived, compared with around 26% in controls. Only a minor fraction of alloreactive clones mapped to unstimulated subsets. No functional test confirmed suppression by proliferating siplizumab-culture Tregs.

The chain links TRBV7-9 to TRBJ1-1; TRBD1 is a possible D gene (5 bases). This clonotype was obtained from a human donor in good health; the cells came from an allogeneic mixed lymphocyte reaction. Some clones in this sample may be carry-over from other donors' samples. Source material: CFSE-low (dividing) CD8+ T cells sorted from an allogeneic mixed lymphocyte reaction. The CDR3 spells CASTSLGGSTEAFF. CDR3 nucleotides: TGTGCCAGCACCTCTTTGGGGGGTAGCACTGAAGCTTTCTTT.